This paragraph reports one T cell receptor beta chain. Germline assignment: CDR1 KGHDR and CDR2 SFDVKD. J lost 1 base, V lost 9 bases, and 6 bases had no gene match. CDR3 size: 15 residues. Using immunoSEQ multiplex PCR, the repertoire was profiled, and TCRdb retains in-frame clones only, with some absent. There are tens of thousands of clones in the sample; roughly three quarters occur only once, and 14% to 15% lies in the top ten. This specimen belongs to a study of blood T cell repertoires in COVID-19. On the study more broadly: Donors in the United States, Italy and Spain gave samples during acute or convalescent COVID-19. T cells, B-cell-depleted T cells, or PBMCs supplied cDNA or gDNA.

This TCR was sampled from a human donor with active or convalescent COVID-19. The donor label of this sample is uncertain. The chain links TRBV24-1 to TRBJ2-1; 9 bases align to TRBD1. The specimen was peripheral blood. CDR3 DNA sequence: TGTGCCACCGGGCCGGGACAGGGTTCCTACAATGAGCAGTTCTTC. This codes for CATGPGQGSYNEQFF.